The clone carrying this TCR beta chain was found a few times. What it binds is unknown. The CDR3 totals 14 residues. V gave up 5 bases and J gave up 7 bases; unmatched junction bases: 10. CDR1 is SEHNR and CDR2 is FQNEAQ in the germline V gene (reference sequence). The data are from a study of beta chain features in type 1 diabetes. Study findings and constraints: Shortening that was moderate but significant affected the TCRB CDR3s of Type 1 diabetes patients in all four CD4+ subsets. Sequencing of cDNA might inflate the share of cells that strongly express TCR.

One heparinised blood draw, averaging roughly 120 mL, came from each donor. Sorting based on CD45RO/CCR7/CD25/CD127/CD95/CD27 separated CD4+ naive, central memory, regulatory and stem cell-like memory cells. Reverse transcription of all isolated RNA meant that expressed TCRB transcripts were sequenced. The table came from immunoSEQ multiplex PCR; TCRdb's copy has only in-frame clones and leaves some out. The profile covers roughly 730,000 clones, with roughly 12% appearing a single time and 0.022% taken by the ten largest. The sequencing sample was made of naive CD4+ T cells from blood. V gene TRBV7-9 combines with J gene TRBJ1-2, with TRBD1 matching over 7 bases. The origin of this receptor is a man between 18 and 35 years old with type 1 diabetes. CDR3 residues: CASSLQTGSGGYTF. The CDR3 DNA reads TGTGCCAGCAGCCTCCAGACAGGGAGTGGTGGCTACACCTTC.